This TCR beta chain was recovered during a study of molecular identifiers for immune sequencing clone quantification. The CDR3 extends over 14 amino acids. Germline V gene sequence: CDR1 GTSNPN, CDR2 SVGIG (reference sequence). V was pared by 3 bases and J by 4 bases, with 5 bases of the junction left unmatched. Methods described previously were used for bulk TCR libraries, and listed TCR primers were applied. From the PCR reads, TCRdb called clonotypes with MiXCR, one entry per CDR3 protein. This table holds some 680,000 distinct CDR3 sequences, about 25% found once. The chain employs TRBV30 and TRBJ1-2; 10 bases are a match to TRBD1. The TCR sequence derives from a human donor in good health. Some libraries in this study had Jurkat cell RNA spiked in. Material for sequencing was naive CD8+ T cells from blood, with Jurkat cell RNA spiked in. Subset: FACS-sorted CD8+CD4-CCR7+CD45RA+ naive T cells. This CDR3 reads CAWRGTGEVYGYTF. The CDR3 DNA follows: TGTGCCTGGAGGGGGACAGGGGAGGTCTATGGCTACACCTTC.